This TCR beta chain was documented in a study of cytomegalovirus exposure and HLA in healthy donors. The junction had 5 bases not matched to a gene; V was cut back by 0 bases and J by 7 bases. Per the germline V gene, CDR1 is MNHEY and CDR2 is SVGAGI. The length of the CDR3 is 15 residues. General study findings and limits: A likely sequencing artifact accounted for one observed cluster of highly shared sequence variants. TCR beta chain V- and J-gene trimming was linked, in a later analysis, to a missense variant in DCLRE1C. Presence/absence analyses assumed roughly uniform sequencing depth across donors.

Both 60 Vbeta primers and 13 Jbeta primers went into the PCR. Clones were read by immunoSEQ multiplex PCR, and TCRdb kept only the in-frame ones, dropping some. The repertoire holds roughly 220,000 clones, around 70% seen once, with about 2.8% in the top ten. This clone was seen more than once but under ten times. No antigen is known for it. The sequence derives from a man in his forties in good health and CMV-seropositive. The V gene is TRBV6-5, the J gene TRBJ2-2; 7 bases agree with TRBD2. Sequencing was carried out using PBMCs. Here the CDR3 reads CASSYSGGSGGELFF. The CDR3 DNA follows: TGTGCCAGCAGTTACTCGGGGGGGTCGGGCGGGGAGCTGTTTTTT.